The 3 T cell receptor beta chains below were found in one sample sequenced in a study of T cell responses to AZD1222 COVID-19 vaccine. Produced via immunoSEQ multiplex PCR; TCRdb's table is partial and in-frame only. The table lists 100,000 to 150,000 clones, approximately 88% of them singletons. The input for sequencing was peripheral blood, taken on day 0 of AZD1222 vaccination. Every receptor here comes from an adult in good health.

The DNA of the CDR3 is TGTGCCAGCAGTGAAGCAGGGGTGTACGAAAAACTGTTTTTT. This translates into CASSEAGVYEKLFF. The chain links TRBV2 to TRBJ1-4; a possible D gene is TRBD1 (5 bases). The CDR3 has 14 amino acids. Trimming cost V 0 bases and J 8 bases, with 10 bases left between them. In germline, CDR1 is SNHLY, CDR2 FYNNEI.

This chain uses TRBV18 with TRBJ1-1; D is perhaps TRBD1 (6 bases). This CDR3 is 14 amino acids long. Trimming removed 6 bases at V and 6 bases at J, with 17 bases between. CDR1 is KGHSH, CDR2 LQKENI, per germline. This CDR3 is CASSPRGNRAEAFF. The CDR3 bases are TGTGCCAGCTCGCCCAGAGGGAACAGGGCTGAAGCTTTCTTT.

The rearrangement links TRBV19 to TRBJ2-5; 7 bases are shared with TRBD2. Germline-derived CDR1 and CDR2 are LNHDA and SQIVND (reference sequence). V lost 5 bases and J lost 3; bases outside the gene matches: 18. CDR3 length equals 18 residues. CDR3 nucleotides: TGTGCCAGTAGTGGCCTGAGCGGAGGCGGGGGAGGTGAAGAGACCCAGTACTTC. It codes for CASSGLSGGGGGEETQYF.